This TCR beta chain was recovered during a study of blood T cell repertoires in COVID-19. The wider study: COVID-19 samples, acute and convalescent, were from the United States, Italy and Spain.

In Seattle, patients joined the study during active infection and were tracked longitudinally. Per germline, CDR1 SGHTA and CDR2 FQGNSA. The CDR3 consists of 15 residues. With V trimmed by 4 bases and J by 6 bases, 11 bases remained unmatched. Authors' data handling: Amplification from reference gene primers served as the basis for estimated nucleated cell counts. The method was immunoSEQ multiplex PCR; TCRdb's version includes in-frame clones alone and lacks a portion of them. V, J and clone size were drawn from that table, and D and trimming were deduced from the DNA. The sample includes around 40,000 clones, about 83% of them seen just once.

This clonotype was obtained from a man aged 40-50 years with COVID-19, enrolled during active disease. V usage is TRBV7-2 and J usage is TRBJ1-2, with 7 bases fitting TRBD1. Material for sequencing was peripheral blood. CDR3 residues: CASSSRGQGRDGYTF. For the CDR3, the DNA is TGTGCCAGCAGCTCTAGGGGGCAGGGCAGAGATGGCTACACCTTC. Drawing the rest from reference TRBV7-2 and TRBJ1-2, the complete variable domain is GAGVSQSPSNKVTEKGKDVELRCDPISGHTALYWYRQSLGQGLEFLIYFQGNSAPDKSGLPSDRFSAERTGGSVSTLTIQRTQQEDSAVYLCASSSRGQGRDGYTFGSGTRLTVV.